The 31 T cell receptor beta chains in this list originate from one sample, sequenced in a study of cytotoxic CD8 clonotypes in ibrutinib-treated CLL. Produced via immunoSEQ multiplex PCR; TCRdb's table is partial and in-frame only. The profile shows approximately 320,000 clones, roughly two thirds of them singletons. The sequences come from PBMCs, collected after 36 months of ibrutinib treatment. These receptor sequences come from a human donor with chronic lymphocytic leukemia.

The chain recombines TRBV27 with TRBJ2-7, with TRBD1 matching 8 bases. Unmatched junction bases numbered 8, after V lost 5 bases and J lost 2 bases. The CDR3 totals 15 residues. CDR1 is MNHEY, CDR2 SMNVEV, per germline (reference sequence). The CDR3 DNA is TGTGCCAGCAGTCTCAACCCGGGACAGGCCTACGAGCAGTACTTC. Translating gives CASSLNPGQAYEQYF.

The V gene is TRBV11-2, the J gene TRBJ2-5, with no clear D. Germline CDR1 and CDR2: SGHAT and FQNNGV. The CDR3 totals 12 residues. Trimming cost V 0 bases and J 6 bases, with 5 bases left between them. As DNA, the CDR3 is TGTGCCAGCAGCTTAGACTACCAGACCCAGTACTTC. This translates into CASSLDYQTQYF. Based on the CDR3 plus reference TRBV11-2 and TRBJ2-5, the full variable domain is EAGVAQSPRYKIIEKRQSVAFWCNPISGHATLYWYQQILGQGPKLLIQFQNNGVVDDSQLPKDRFSAERLKGVDSTLKIQPAKLEDSAVYLCASSLDYQTQYFGPGTRLLVL.

The rearrangement links TRBV5-8 to TRBJ1-2; a possible D gene is TRBD1 (5 bases). With 4 bases removed from V and 6 bases from J, the gap between germline ends came to 7 bases. The CDR3 is 11 amino acids. Germline CDR1 reads SGHTS; CDR2 reads YDEGEE. The CDR3 region has the DNA TGTGCCAGCAGCCGGGACCATGGCTACACCTTC. Protein product: CASSRDHGYTF. The full variable domain, rest sourced from reference TRBV5-8 and TRBJ1-2, is EAGVTQSPTHLIKTRGQQATLRCSPISGHTSVYWYQQALGLGLQFLLWYDEGEERNRGNFPPRFSGRQFPNYSSELNVNALELEDSALYLCASSRDHGYTFGSGTRLTVV.

The CDR3 spells CASTRQGTTDTQYF. The CDR3, as DNA: TGTGCCAGCACCCGACAGGGCACCACAGATACGCAGTATTTT. The J gene is TRBJ2-3, the V gene TRBV28; TRBD1 matches at 7 bases. Trimming cost V 7 bases and J 2 bases; bases outside gene matches: 6. This CDR3 is built from 14 residues. Germline CDR1 and CDR2: MDHEN and SYDVKM.

The CDR3 coding sequence is TGTGCCAGCAGTTCAGGACTAGCGGGACTGAATGAGCAGTTCTTC. Amino acids: CASSSGLAGLNEQFF. This chain connects TRBV28 to TRBJ2-1; TRBD2 aligns across 12 bases. The CDR3 runs to 15 residues. Germline V lookup: CDR1 MDHEN, CDR2 SYDVKM. V lost 4 bases and J lost 7; bases outside the gene matches: 5.

The chain combines TRBV2 with TRBJ2-4; 8 nucleotides match TRBD1. The V gene end was trimmed by 6 bases and the J gene end by 0 bases; junction bases not matched to a gene: 4. The germline gives CDR1 SNHLY, CDR2 FYNNEI. The CDR3 covers 15 residues. This CDR3 reads CASRRDRLAKNIQYF. The CDR3 region has the DNA TGTGCCAGCAGACGGGACAGGCTAGCCAAAAACATTCAGTACTTC.

The chain combines TRBV9 with TRBJ2-7; the match to TRBD1 covers 8 bases. The CDR3 has 15 residues. The trim removed 4 bases at V and 2 bases at J, leaving 8 bases unmatched. Per germline, CDR1 SGDLS and CDR2 YYNGEE. The CDR3 DNA follows: TGTGCCAGCAGCCCCTGGACAGGGACGACCTACGAGCAGTACTTC. Protein: CASSPWTGTTYEQYF. Supplemented by reference TRBV9 and TRBJ2-7, the full variable domain reads DSGVTQTPKHLITATGQRVTLRCSPRSGDLSVYWYQQSLDQGLQFLIQYYNGEERAKGNILERFSAQQFPDLHSELNLSSLELGDSALYFCASSPWTGTTYEQYFGPGTRLTVT.

The chain couples TRBV7-9 to TRBJ2-1; no firm D call. V was pared by 10 bases and J by 0 bases, with 10 bases between. The CDR3 consists of 13 residues. CDR1 SEHNR and CDR2 FQNEAQ come from the germline V gene (reference sequence). CDR3 residues: CATSLSSYNEQFF. The CDR3 DNA reads as TGTGCCACCTCGTTGAGCTCCTACAATGAGCAGTTCTTC.

This clone turned up a few times. The chain couples TRBV5-1 to TRBJ2-5; the D gene is possibly TRBD1 (6 bases). Germline V CDR1 and CDR2: SGHRS, YFSETQ. Trimming cost V 0 bases and J 1 base, with 16 bases left between them. This CDR3 has 17 residues. The CDR3 here is CASSLVLSTGLQETQYF. Here the CDR3 DNA reads TGCGCCAGCAGCTTGGTCTTGTCGACAGGTCTCCAAGAGACCCAGTACTTC. The full variable domain, completed using reference TRBV5-1 and TRBJ2-5, is KAGVTQTPRYLIKTRGQQVTLSCSPISGHRSVSWYQQTPGQGLQFLFEYFSETQRNKGNFPGRFSGRQFSNSRSEMNVSTLELGDSALYLCASSLVLSTGLQETQYFGPGTRLLVL.

This clone was counted only a few times. This chain connects TRBV6-5 to TRBJ2-2; TRBD1 matches 8 bases. In germline, CDR1 is MNHEY, CDR2 SVGAGI. The CDR3 contains 15 residues. Germline trimming cut 3 bases from V and 4 bases from J; bases unmatched to any gene: 4. The CDR3 DNA sequence: TGTGCCAGCAGTTATTCGCAGGGGGCCACCGGGGAGCTGTTTTTT. Translation: CASSYSQGATGELFF.

This chain uses TRBV10-3 with TRBJ1-1; D is perhaps TRBD1 (5 bases). Deletions cut 7 bases from V and 7 bases from J, with 10 bases between. The CDR3 is made up of 11 amino acids. Germline loops: CDR1 ENHRY, CDR2 SYGVKD. The chain's CDR3 is CAITLGDEAFF. The CDR3 DNA reads TGTGCCATCACCTTAGGGGATGAAGCTTTCTTT.

The chain links TRBV2 to TRBJ2-7; TRBD1 aligns across 10 bases. The germline V gene has CDR1 SNHLY and CDR2 FYNNEI. Germline trimming cut 10 bases from V and 2 bases from J; bases unmatched to any gene: 5. The CDR3 loop spans 13 amino acids. This CDR3 reads CATWDRGTYEQYF. The CDR3 DNA reads TGTGCCACCTGGGACAGGGGAACCTACGAGCAGTACTTC.

This clone turned up a few times. This sequence joins TRBV6-6 and TRBJ1-5; D is unclear. Germline V lookup: CDR1 MNHNY, CDR2 SVGAGI (reference sequence). V was cut by 6 bases and J by 8 bases, with 11 bases left in between. The CDR3 extends over 12 amino acids. The CDR3 sequence is CASREGPEPQHF. In DNA form, the CDR3 reads TGTGCCAGCAGGGAGGGTCCGGAGCCCCAGCATTTT.

This clone was counted a single time. The chain combines TRBV19 with TRBJ2-7; D possibly corresponds to TRBD2 (5 bases). The germline CDR1 and CDR2 sequences are LNHDA and SQIVND (reference sequence). V gave up 4 bases and J gave up 5 bases, with 12 bases separating them. This CDR3 region has 13 residues. CDR3 loop: CASSTSTMHEQYF. The CDR3 bases are TGTGCCAGTAGTACCTCGACTATGCACGAGCAGTACTTC.

V usage is TRBV10-3 and J usage is TRBJ2-1; D is unresolved. V was shortened by 4 bases and J by 9 bases, with 10 bases between the two germline ends. CDR1 and CDR2 (germline): ENHRY, SYGVKD. The CDR3 extends over 12 amino acids. The CDR3 protein is CAISVMGPEQFF. CDR3 bases: TGTGCCATCAGTGTTATGGGTCCTGAGCAGTTCTTC.

The V call is TRBV7-2, the J call TRBJ2-1; maybe TRBD2 (5 bases). This CDR3 region has 15 residues. V was trimmed by 3 bases and J by 2 bases, leaving 11 bases between them. Germline loops: CDR1 SGHTA, CDR2 FQGNSA. CDR3: CASSFPRRPYNEQFF. The CDR3 DNA reads as TGTGCCAGCAGCTTTCCTAGGAGGCCCTACAATGAGCAGTTCTTC.

This clone was detected only a few times. The rearrangement joins TRBV7-6 to TRBJ2-7, with D tentatively TRBD1 or TRBD2 (7 bases each). CDR1 and CDR2 from the germline V gene are SGHVS and FNYEAQ. Trimming took 5 bases from V and 4 from J, leaving 18 bases between them. The CDR3 consists of 15 residues. The chain's CDR3 is CASSPQRDRFYEQYF. As DNA, the CDR3 is TGTGCCAGCAGCCCTCAGCGGGACAGATTTTACGAGCAGTACTTC.

This chain connects TRBV4-1 to TRBJ2-3, with TRBD2 matching 11 bases. After removal of 0 bases from V and 2 bases from J, the junction contained 7 bases not matched to a gene. CDR1 MGHRA and CDR2 YSYEKL come from the germline V gene. This CDR3 has 18 residues. The DNA for the CDR3 is TGCGCCAGCAGCCAAGAGGAGACTAGCGGGGCCTACACAGATACGCAGTATTTT. Translated: CASSQEETSGAYTDTQYF.

The genes are TRBV6-5 and TRBJ2-7, with 11 positions matching TRBD2. This CDR3 is 15 amino acids long. Per the germline V gene, CDR1 is MNHEY and CDR2 is SVGAGI. After removal of 5 bases from V and 4 bases from J, the junction contained 7 bases not matched to a gene. The CDR3 sequence: CASSHSLAGVYEQYF. Written as DNA, the CDR3 is TGTGCCAGCAGTCATTCACTAGCGGGAGTTTACGAGCAGTACTTC.

The chain recombines TRBV28 with TRBJ2-5, with D perhaps TRBD1 (5 bases). The CDR3 has 15 residues. The germline V gene encodes CDR1 MDHEN and CDR2 SYDVKM. V gave up 2 bases and J gave up 5 bases, with 15 bases separating them. The chain's CDR3 is CASSLGPGRRETQYF. In nucleotides, the CDR3 is TGTGCCAGCAGTTTAGGGCCAGGGCGACGGGAGACCCAGTACTTC.

This rearrangement joins TRBV6-5 to TRBJ1-3, with D unclear. Trimming shortened V by 6 bases and J by 1 base, and 4 bases separated the two germline ends. Germline loops: CDR1 MNHEY, CDR2 SVGAGI. The CDR3 sequence is 12 residues long. The chain's CDR3 is CASRGSGNTIYF. The DNA for the CDR3 is TGTGCCAGCAGAGGGTCTGGAAACACCATATATTTT.

This clone was observed a handful of times. J is TRBJ2-7 and V is TRBV7-9; 7 bases fit TRBD1. This CDR3 contains 12 residues. CDR1 SEHNR and CDR2 FQNEAQ come from the germline V gene (reference sequence). The ends lost 4 bases at V and 5 bases at J; junction bases unmatched: 2. The CDR3 reads CASSYTGDEQYF. The CDR3 DNA is TGTGCCAGCAGCTACACAGGGGACGAGCAGTACTTC.

J is TRBJ1-2 and V is TRBV7-8; 8 bases are shared with TRBD1. The CDR3 has 14 amino acids. The ends lost 0 bases at V and 6 bases at J; junction bases unmatched: 3. Germline CDR1 and CDR2: SGHVS and FQNEAQ. The DNA of the CDR3 is TGTGCCAGCAGCTTAGCGAGGGGACAGGATGGCTACACCTTC. It yields the protein CASSLARGQDGYTF.

The V and J genes are TRBV29-1 and TRBJ2-7, with D maybe TRBD2 (5 bases). The CDR3 has 11 residues. Germline CDR1 is SQVTM and CDR2 is ANQGSEA. Trimming stripped 3 bases from V and 6 bases from J, with 9 bases between. The CDR3 DNA sequence: TGCAGCGTTGAGCGGGCAGCCGAGCAGTACTTC. Encoded protein: CSVERAAEQYF.

This clone was seen a handful of times. The chain couples TRBV7-2 to TRBJ2-2, with 9 positions matching TRBD2. V shed 1 base and J 2 bases; nucleotides not matched to a gene: 11. The CDR3 spans 19 residues. CDR1 is SGHTA, CDR2 FQGNSA, per germline. The CDR3 is CASSLEDSGRRANTGELFF. The CDR3 DNA sequence: TGTGCCAGCAGCTTAGAAGATAGCGGGAGAAGGGCCAACACCGGGGAGCTGTTTTTT.

This chain links TRBV6-5 with TRBJ1-1, with D possibly being TRBD1 (5 bases). V was shortened by 0 bases and J by 3 bases, with 11 bases between the two germline ends. Germline CDR1 reads MNHEY; CDR2 reads SVGAGI. CDR3 size: 15 residues. CDR3 loop: CASSYSTRDYTEAFF. CDR3 sequence (DNA): TGTGCCAGCAGTTACTCCACGCGGGACTACACTGAAGCTTTCTTT.

This chain connects TRBV5-1 to TRBJ2-7, with 10 nucleotides matching TRBD2. The CDR3 spans 20 residues. Germline V lookup: CDR1 SGHRS, CDR2 YFSETQ. Trimming cost V 0 bases and J 2 bases; bases outside gene matches: 17. The CDR3 DNA reads TGCGCCAGCAGCTTGGTTAGTCCATTCTTACTAGCGGGGAAACCCTACGAGCAGTACTTC. This encodes CASSLVSPFLLAGKPYEQYF.

The genes are TRBV14 and TRBJ2-2, with 7 bases aligning to TRBD2. The CDR3 covers 16 residues. After removal of 4 bases from V and 2 bases from J, the junction contained 7 bases not matched to a gene. Germline CDR1 reads SGHDN; CDR2 reads FVKESK. CDR3 in amino acids: CASSRKLARNTGELFF. CDR3 DNA: TGTGCCAGCAGCCGCAAACTAGCGCGCAACACCGGGGAGCTGTTTTTT.

The chain has TRBV19 and TRBJ1-2, with 7 bases identical to TRBD1. The CDR3 is 17 residues long. From germline, CDR1 is LNHDA and CDR2 SQIVND (reference sequence). After removal of 6 bases from V and 5 bases from J, the junction contained 18 bases not matched to a gene. The CDR3 DNA follows: TGTGCCAGTAGGAAGGTCCTGACGGCGACAGGGCTGTATGGCTACACCTTC. Amino acid sequence: CASRKVLTATGLYGYTF.

The genes are TRBV9 and TRBJ2-7; 9 positions agree with TRBD2. This CDR3 is 15 amino acids long. V lost 4 bases, J lost 1 base, and 6 bases stayed unmatched. Germline CDR1 reads SGDLS; CDR2 reads YYNGEE. CDR3 region: CASSPGLAESYEQYF. In DNA form, the CDR3 reads TGTGCCAGCAGCCCGGGACTAGCCGAATCCTACGAGCAGTACTTC. The variable domain in full, with the rest retrieved from reference TRBV9 and TRBJ2-7, is DSGVTQTPKHLITATGQRVTLRCSPRSGDLSVYWYQQSLDQGLQFLIQYYNGEERAKGNILERFSAQQFPDLHSELNLSSLELGDSALYFCASSPGLAESYEQYFGPGTRLTVT.

This clone was found a few times. This rearrangement joins TRBV10-1 to TRBJ1-1; D perhaps matches TRBD1 (5 bases). The V end was cut by 8 bases, the J end by 7 bases, with 17 bases between. The CDR3 length is 13 residues. Per the germline V gene, CDR1 is WNHNN and CDR2 is SYGVQD (reference sequence). CDR3 in DNA: TGCGCCAGCCTCCGGGATTTGGGGGATGAAGCTTTCTTT. This codes for CASLRDLGDEAFF.